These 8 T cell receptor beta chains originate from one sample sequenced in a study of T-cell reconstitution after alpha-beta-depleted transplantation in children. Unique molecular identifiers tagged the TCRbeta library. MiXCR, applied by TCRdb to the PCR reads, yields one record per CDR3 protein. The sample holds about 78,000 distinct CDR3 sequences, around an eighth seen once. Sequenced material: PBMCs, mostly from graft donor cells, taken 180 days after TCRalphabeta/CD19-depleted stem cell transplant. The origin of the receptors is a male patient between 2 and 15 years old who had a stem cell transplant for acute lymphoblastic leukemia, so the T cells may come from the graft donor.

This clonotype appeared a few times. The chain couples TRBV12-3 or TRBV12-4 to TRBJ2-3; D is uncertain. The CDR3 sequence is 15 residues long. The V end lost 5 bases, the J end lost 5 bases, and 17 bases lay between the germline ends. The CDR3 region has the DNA TGTGCCAGCAGTCTGGACGGTCCCTGGGGAGATACGCAGTATTTT. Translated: CASSLDGPWGDTQYF.

The CDR3 bases are TGCGCCAGCAGCTTGTATACAGGGAACTATGGCTACACCTTC. Translated: CASSLYTGNYGYTF. This chain uses TRBV5-1 with TRBJ1-2, with D possibly TRBD1 on 6 matching bases. Per the germline V gene, CDR1 is SGHRS and CDR2 is YFSETQ. Trimming shortened V by 1 base and J by 2 bases, and 9 bases separated the two germline ends. The CDR3 has 14 residues.

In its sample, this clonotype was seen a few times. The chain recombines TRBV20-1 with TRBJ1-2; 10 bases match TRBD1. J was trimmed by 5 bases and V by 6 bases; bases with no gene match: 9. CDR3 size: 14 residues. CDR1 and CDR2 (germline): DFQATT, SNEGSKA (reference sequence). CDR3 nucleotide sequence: TGCAGTGCGATTCCGGGACAGGGGATGTATGGCTACACCTTC. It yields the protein CSAIPGQGMYGYTF.

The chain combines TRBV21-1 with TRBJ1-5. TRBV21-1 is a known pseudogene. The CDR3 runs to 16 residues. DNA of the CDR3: TGTGCCAGCAGCAGTAGGAGACCCTATAGCAATCAGCCCCAGCATTTT. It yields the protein CASSSRRPYSNQPQHF.

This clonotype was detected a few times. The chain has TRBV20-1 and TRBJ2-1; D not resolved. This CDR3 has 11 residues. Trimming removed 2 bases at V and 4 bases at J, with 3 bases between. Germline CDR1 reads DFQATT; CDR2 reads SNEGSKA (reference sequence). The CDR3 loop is CSARWYNEQFF. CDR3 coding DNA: TGCAGTGCTAGATGGTACAATGAGCAGTTCTTC.

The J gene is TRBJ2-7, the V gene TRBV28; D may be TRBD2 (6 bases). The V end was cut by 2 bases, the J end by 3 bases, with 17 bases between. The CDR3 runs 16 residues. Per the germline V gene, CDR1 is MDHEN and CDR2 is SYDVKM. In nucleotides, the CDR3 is TGTGCCAGCAGTTTAAGAATAGCGGTAGGAATCTACGAGCAGTACTTC. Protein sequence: CASSLRIAVGIYEQYF. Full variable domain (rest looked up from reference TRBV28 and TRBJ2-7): DVKVTQSSRYLVKRTGEKVFLECVQDMDHENMFWYRQDPGLGLRLIYFSYDVKMKEKGDIPEGYSVSREKKERFSLILESASTNQTSMYLCASSLRIAVGIYEQYFGPGTRLTVT.

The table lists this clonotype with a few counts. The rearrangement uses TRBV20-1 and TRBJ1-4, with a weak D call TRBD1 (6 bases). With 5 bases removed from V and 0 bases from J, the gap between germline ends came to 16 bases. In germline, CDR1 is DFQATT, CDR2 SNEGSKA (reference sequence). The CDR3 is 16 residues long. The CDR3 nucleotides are TGCAGTGCTTCCGGGACAAGAGAGACAACTAATGAAAAACTGTTTTTT. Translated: CSASGTRETTNEKLFF.

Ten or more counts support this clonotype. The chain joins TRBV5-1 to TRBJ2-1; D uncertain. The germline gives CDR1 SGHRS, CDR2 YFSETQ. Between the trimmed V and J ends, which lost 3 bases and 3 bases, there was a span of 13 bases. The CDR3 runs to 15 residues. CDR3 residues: CASSSPPPSYNEQFF. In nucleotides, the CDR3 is TGCGCCAGCAGCTCGCCACCTCCTAGCTACAATGAGCAGTTCTTC.